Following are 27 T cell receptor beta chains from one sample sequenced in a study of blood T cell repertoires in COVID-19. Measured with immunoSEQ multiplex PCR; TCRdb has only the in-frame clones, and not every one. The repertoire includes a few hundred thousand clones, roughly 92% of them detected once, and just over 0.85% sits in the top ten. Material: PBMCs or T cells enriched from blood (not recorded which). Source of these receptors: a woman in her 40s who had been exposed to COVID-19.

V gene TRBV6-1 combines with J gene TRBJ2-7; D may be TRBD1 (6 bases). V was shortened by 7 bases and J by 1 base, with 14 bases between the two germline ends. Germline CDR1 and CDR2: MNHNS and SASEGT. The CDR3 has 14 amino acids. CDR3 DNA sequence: TGTGCCAGCAAGGACAGCCTACTATCCTACGAGCAGTACTTC. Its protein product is CASKDSLLSYEQYF.

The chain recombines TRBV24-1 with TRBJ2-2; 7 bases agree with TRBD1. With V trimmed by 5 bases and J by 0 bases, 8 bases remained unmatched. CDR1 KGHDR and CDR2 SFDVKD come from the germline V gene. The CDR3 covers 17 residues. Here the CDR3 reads CATSVKGDRANTGELFF. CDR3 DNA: TGTGCCACCAGTGTCAAGGGCGACAGGGCGAACACCGGGGAGCTGTTTTTT.

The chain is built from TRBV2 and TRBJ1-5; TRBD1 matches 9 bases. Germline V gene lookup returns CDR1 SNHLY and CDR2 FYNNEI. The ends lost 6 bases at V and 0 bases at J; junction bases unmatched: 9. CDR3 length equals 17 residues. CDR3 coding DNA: TGTGCCAGCAGAGGGACAGGGAGAAGATATAGCAATCAGCCCCAGCATTTT. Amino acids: CASRGTGRRYSNQPQHF.

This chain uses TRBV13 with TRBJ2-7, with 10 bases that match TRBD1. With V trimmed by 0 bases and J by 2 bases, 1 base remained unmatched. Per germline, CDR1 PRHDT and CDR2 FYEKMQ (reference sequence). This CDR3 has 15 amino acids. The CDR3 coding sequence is TGTGCCAGCAGCTTAGGAGGGACAGGGGCCTACGAGCAGTACTTC. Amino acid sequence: CASSLGGTGAYEQYF.

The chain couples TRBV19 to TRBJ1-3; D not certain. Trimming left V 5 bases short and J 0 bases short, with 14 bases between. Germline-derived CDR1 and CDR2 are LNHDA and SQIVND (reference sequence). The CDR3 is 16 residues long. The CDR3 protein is CASSSSRTSSGNTIYF. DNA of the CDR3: TGTGCCAGTAGTTCCTCCCGAACGAGCTCTGGAAACACCATATATTTT.

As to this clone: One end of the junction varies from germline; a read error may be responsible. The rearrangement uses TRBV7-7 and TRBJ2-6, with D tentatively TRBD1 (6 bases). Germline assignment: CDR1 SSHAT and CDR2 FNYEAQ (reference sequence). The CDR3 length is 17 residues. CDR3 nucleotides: TGTGCTAGCAGCTTAGGGGCTCAGGGGACTGGGGCCAACGTCCTGACTTTC. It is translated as CASSLGAQGTGANVLTF.

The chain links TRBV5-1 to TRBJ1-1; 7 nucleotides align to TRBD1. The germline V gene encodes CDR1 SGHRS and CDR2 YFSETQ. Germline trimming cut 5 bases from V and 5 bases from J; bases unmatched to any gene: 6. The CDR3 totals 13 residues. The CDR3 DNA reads TGCGCCAGCAGACCAGGGGGAAGGACTGAAGCTTTCTTT. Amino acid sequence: CASRPGGRTEAFF.

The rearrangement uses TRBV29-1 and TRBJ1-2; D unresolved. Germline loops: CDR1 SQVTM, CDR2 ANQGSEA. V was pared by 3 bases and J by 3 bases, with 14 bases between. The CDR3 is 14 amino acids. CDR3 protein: CSVDRPGSDYGYTF. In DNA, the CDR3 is TGCAGCGTTGATCGCCCGGGTTCGGACTATGGCTACACCTTC.

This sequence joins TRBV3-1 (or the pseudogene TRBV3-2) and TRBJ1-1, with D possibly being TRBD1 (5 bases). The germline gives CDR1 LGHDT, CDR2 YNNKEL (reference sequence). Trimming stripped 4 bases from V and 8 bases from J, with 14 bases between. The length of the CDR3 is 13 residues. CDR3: CASSRQGRPEAFF. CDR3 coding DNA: TGTGCCAGCAGCCGCCAGGGCCGCCCAGAAGCTTTCTTT.

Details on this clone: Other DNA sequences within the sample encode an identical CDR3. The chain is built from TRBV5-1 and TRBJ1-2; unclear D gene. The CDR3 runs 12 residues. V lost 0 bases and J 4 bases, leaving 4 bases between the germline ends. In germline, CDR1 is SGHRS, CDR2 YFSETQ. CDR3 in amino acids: CASSLAGYGYTF. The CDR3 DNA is TGCGCCAGCAGCTTGGCGGGCTATGGCTACACCTTC.

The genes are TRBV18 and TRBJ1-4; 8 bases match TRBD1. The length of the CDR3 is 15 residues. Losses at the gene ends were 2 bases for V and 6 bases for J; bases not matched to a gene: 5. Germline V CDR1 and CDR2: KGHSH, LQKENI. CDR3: CASSPTGQADEKLFF. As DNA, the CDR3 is TGTGCCAGCTCACCAACGGGACAGGCGGATGAAAAACTGTTTTTT.

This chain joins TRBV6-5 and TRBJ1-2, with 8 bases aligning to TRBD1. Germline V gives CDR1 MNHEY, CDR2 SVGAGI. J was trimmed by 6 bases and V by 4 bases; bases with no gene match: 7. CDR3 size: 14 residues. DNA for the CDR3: TGTGCCAGCAGTTCCTCCCCAGGGGGCGATGGCTACACCTTC. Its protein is CASSSSPGGDGYTF.

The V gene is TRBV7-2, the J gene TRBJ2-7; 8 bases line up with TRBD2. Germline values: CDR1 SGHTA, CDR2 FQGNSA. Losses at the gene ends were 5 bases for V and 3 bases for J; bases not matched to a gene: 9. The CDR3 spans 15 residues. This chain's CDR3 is CASSRTREGRYEQYF. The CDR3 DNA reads TGTGCCAGCAGCCGGACCCGGGAGGGCCGCTACGAGCAGTACTTC.

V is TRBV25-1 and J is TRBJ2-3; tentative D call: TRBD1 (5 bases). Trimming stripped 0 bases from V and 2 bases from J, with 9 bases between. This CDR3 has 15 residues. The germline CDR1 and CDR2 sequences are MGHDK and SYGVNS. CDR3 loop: CASSEYKGLTDTQYF. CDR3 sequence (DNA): TGTGCCAGCAGTGAATATAAGGGGCTCACAGATACGCAGTATTTT.

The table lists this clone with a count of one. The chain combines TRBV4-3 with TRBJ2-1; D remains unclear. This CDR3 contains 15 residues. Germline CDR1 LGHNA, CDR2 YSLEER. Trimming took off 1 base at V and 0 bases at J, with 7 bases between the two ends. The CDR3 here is CASSQVSSSYNEQFF. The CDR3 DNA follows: TGCGCCAGCAGCCAAGTTTCTAGCTCCTACAATGAGCAGTTCTTC.

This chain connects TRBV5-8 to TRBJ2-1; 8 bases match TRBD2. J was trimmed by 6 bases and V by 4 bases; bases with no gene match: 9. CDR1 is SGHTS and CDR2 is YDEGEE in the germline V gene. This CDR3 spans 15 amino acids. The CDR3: CASSPGTSVTNEQFF. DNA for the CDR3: TGTGCCAGCAGCCCCGGGACTAGTGTAACCAATGAGCAGTTCTTC. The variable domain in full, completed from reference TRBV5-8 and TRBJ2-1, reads EAGVTQSPTHLIKTRGQQATLRCSPISGHTSVYWYQQALGLGLQFLLWYDEGEERNRGNFPPRFSGRQFPNYSSELNVNALELEDSALYLCASSPGTSVTNEQFFGPGTRLTVL.

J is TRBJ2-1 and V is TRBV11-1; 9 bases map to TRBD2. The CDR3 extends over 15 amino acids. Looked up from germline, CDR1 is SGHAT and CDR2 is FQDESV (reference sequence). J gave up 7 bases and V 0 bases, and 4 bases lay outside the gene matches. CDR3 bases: TGTGCCAGCAGCTTAGCTGGCGGGGGGGGAAATGAGCAGTTCTTC. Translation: CASSLAGGGGNEQFF.

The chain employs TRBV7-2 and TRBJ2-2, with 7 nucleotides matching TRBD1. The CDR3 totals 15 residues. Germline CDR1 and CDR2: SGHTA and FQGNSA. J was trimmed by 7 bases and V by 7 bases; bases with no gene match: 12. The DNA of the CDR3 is TGTGCCAGCACCGGAACAGGGGTTAAGGGCGGGGAGCTGTTTTTT. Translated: CASTGTGVKGGELFF.

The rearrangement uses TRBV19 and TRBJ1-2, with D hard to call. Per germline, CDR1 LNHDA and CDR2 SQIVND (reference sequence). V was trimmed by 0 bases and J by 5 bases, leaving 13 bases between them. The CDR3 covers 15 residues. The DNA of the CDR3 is TGTGCCAGTAGTATAGATCTCGGAGTATTGTATGGCTACACCTTC. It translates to CASSIDLGVLYGYTF.

The CDR3 sequence: CATSRDNSGNTIYF. CDR3 nucleotide sequence: TGTGCCACCAGCAGGGACAACTCTGGAAACACCATATATTTT. This chain uses TRBV15 with TRBJ1-3, with a possible D match to TRBD1 (5 bases). The V and J ends lost 3 bases and 0 bases respectively, with 6 bases between them. Germline V CDR1 and CDR2: LNHNV, YYDKDF (reference sequence). The CDR3 extends over 14 amino acids.

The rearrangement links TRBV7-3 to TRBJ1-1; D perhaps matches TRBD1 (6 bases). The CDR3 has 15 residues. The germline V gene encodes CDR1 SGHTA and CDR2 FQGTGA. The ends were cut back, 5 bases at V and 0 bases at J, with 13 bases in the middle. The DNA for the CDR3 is TGTGCCAGCAGCCTGCAGGGGATAATGAACACTGAAGCTTTCTTT. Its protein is CASSLQGIMNTEAFF.

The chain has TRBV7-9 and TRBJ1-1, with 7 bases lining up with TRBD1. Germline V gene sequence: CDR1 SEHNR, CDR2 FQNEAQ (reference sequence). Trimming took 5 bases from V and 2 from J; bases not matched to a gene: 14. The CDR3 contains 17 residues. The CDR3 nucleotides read TGTGCCAGCAGCCCCCAAAAGGGGGCAATTCAAAACACTGAAGCTTTCTTT. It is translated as CASSPQKGAIQNTEAFF.

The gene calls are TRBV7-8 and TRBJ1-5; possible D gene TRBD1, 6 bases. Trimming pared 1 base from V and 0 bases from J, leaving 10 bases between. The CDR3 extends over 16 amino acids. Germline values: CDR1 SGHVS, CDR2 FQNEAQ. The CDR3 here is CASSLGTAYSNQPQHF. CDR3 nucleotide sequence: TGTGCCAGCAGCTTAGGGACAGCCTATAGCAATCAGCCCCAGCATTTT. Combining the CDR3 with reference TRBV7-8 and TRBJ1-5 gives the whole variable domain GAGVSQSPRYKVAKRGQDVALRCDPISGHVSLFWYQQALGQGPEFLTYFQNEAQLDKSGLPSDRFFAERPEGSVSTLKIQRTQQEDSAVYLCASSLGTAYSNQPQHFGDGTRLSIL.

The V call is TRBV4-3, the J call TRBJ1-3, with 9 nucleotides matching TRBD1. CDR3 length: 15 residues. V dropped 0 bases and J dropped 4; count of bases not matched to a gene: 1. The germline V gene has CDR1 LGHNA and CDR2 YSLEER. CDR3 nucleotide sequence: TGCGCCAGCAGCCAAGATGGGACAGGGGGAAACACCATATATTTT. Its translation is CASSQDGTGGNTIYF.

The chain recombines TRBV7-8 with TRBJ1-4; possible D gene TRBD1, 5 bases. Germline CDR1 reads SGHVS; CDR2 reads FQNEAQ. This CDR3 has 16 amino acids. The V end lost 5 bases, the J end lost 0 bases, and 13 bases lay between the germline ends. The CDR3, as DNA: TGTGCCAGCAGCCAAGACAGAGTAGCAACTAATGAAAAACTGTTTTTT. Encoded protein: CASSQDRVATNEKLFF.

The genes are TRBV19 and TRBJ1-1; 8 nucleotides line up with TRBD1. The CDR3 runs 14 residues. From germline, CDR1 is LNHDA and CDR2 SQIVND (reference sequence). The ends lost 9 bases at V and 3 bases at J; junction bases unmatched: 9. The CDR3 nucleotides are TGTGCCAGCGGGGGTGACAGGGGCGACACTGAAGCTTTCTTT. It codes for CASGGDRGDTEAFF.

CDR3 amino acids: CSVQQGNGYTF. The CDR3 coding sequence is TGCAGCGTTCAACAGGGTAATGGCTACACCTTC. V is TRBV29-1 and J is TRBJ1-2; TRBD1 is a possible D gene (6 bases). Germline V lookup: CDR1 SQVTM, CDR2 ANQGSEA. With 5 bases removed from V and 6 bases from J, the gap between germline ends came to 10 bases. CDR3 length: 11 amino acids.